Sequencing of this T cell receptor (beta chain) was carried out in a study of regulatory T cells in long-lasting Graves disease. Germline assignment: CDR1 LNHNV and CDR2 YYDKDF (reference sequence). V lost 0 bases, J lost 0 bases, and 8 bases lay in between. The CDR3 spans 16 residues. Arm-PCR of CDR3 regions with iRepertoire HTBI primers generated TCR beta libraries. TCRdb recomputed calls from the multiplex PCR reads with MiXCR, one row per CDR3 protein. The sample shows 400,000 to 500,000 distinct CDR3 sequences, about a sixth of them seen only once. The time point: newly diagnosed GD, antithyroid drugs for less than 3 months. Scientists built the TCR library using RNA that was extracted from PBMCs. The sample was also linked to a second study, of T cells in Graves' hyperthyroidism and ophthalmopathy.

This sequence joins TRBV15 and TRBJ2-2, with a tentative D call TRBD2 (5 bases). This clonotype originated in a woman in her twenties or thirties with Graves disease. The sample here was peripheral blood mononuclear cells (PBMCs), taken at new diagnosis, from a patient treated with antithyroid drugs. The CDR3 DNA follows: TGTGCCACCAGCAGAGATCTAGCCGCGAACACCGGGGAGCTGTTTTTT. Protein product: CATSRDLAANTGELFF.